This paragraph reports one T cell receptor beta chain. These data are taken from a study of control samples from healthy donors and cancer patients. Clones were sequenced by immunoSEQ multiplex PCR, and TCRdb holds only the in-frame ones, with some missing. Of some 100,000 clones in the sample, 90% to 95% were seen once. The receptor comes from a man younger than 30 in good health. Material: blood.

In DNA form, the CDR3 reads TGTGCCAGCTCACCACGGAATACCCCGGGAGCCGTCGATGAGCAGTTCTTC. Translating it yields CASSPRNTPGAVDEQFF. The V and J genes are TRBV18 and TRBJ2-1; D perhaps matches TRBD2 (6 bases). Per the germline V gene, CDR1 is KGHSH and CDR2 is LQKENI. The CDR3 loop spans 17 amino acids. V lost 1 base, J lost 8 bases, and 21 bases lay in between.